Presented here are 27 T cell receptor beta chains from one specimen sequenced in a study of OX40 agonist ivuxolimab in advanced cancers. Generated by immunoSEQ multiplex PCR, the TCRdb table keeps only in-frame clones and is missing some. The sample has 70,000 or so clones, around 80% seen once. The material sequenced was CD4+ or CD8+ T cells sorted from blood, taken in a trial of the OX40 agonist ivuxolimab. The receptors come from an adult with an advanced solid tumor such as melanoma, head and neck, liver or kidney cancer.

The chain uses TRBV5-1 and TRBJ1-2; 8 bases agree with TRBD1. The CDR3 is made up of 17 amino acids. With V trimmed by 4 bases and J by 3 bases, 14 bases remained unmatched. Per germline, CDR1 SGHRS and CDR2 YFSETQ. The CDR3 bases are TGCGCCAGCAGCCCCGGGGCGGGGACAGGCGTGGACTATGGCTACACCTTC. This codes for CASSPGAGTGVDYGYTF.

This clone was seen a few times. The V gene is TRBV14, the J gene TRBJ1-2, with D tentatively TRBD1 (5 bases). CDR3 length: 16 amino acids. Germline assignment: CDR1 SGHDN and CDR2 FVKESK. Deletions cut 1 base from V and 8 bases from J, with 20 bases between. CDR3 nucleotides: TGTGCCAGCAGCCAAGTCGGGGCGGGGTCCGGTGGCGGCTACACCTTC. Its protein product is CASSQVGAGSGGGYTF. Filled out from reference TRBV14 and TRBJ1-2, the complete variable domain reads EAGVTQFPSHSVIEKGQTVTLRCDPISGHDNLYWYRRVMGKEIKFLLHFVKESKQDESGMPNNRFLAERTGGTYSTLKVQPAELEDSGVYFCASSQVGAGSGGGYTFGSGTRLTVV.

The chain is built from TRBV11-2 and TRBJ2-3; 7 nucleotides match TRBD1. The V gene's germline CDR1 is SGHAT and CDR2 FQNNGV. The ends lost 1 base at V and 0 bases at J; junction bases unmatched: 1. The CDR3 has 15 amino acids. The CDR3 is CASSLAGGSTDTQYF. As DNA, the CDR3 is TGTGCCAGCAGCTTAGCAGGGGGTAGCACAGATACGCAGTATTTT.

This clone has only a few counts. The rearrangement links TRBV30 to TRBJ1-6; unclear D gene. Between the trimmed V and J ends, which lost 4 bases and 5 bases, there was a span of 9 bases. The CDR3 runs 13 residues. Germline V gene data show CDR1 as GTSNPN and CDR2 as SVGIG (reference sequence). The CDR3 region has the DNA TGTGCCTGGACGGGGAACCATAATTCACCCCTCCACTTT. Translation: CAWTGNHNSPLHF.

This clone was picked up a small number of times. This rearrangement joins TRBV6-6 to TRBJ2-5; 8 bases fit TRBD2. V was clipped by 6 bases and J by 3 bases; unmatched bases: 12. Germline-derived CDR1 and CDR2 are MNHNY and SVGAGI (reference sequence). The CDR3 runs 16 residues. CDR3 protein: CASRGVAGLEKETQYF. The CDR3 coding sequence is TGTGCCAGCAGGGGGGTAGCGGGGTTAGAAAAAGAGACCCAGTACTTC.

The chain links TRBV5-4 to TRBJ1-6, with 8 bases lining up with TRBD1. Trimming at V came to 4 bases and at J to 7 bases, leaving 4 bases not matched to a gene. Germline CDR1 reads SGHNT; CDR2 reads YYREEE (reference sequence). This CDR3 region has 14 residues. The CDR3 loop reads CASSADRVNSPLHF. The CDR3 DNA follows: TGTGCCAGCAGCGCGGACAGGGTGAATTCACCCCTCCACTTT. Supplemented by reference TRBV5-4 and TRBJ1-6, the full variable domain reads ETGVTQSPTHLIKTRGQQVTLRCSSQSGHNTVSWYQQALGQGPQFIFQYYREEENGRGNFPPRFSGLQFPNYSSELNVNALELDDSALYLCASSADRVNSPLHFGNGTRLTVT.

The chain recombines TRBV5-1 with TRBJ1-5; D might be TRBD1 (6 bases). Germline values: CDR1 SGHRS, CDR2 YFSETQ. The CDR3 totals 15 residues. With 2 bases removed from V and 4 bases from J, the gap between germline ends came to 13 bases. The CDR3 sequence: CASSLSWGANQPQHF. The CDR3 DNA is TGCGCCAGCAGCTTATCGTGGGGGGCGAATCAGCCCCAGCATTTT.

This chain joins TRBV9 and TRBJ1-2; D gene unclear. Germline CDR1 reads SGDLS; CDR2 reads YYNGEE. This CDR3 comprises 13 residues. Trimming stripped 2 bases from V and 6 bases from J, with 11 bases between. The CDR3 nucleotides read TGTGCCAGCAGCGTTGACATGGCTCATGGCTACACCTTC. It yields the protein CASSVDMAHGYTF.

The chain joins TRBV6-1 to TRBJ1-1; D not certain. CDR1 is MNHNS and CDR2 is SASEGT in the germline V gene. CDR3 length: 13 residues. The V end was cut by 2 bases, the J end by 1 base, with 5 bases between. DNA of the CDR3: TGTGCCAGCAGTGAAAATGGGAACACTGAAGCTTTCTTT. It specifies CASSENGNTEAFF.

DNA of the CDR3: TGCGCCAGCAGCTTGCGGGGGTACTCAAACACAGATACGCAGTATTTT. Encoded protein: CASSLRGYSNTDTQYF. The chain employs TRBV5-1 and TRBJ2-3; the D gene is possibly TRBD2 (6 bases). Trimming removed 1 base from V and 2 bases from J, with 14 bases in between. Germline V lookup: CDR1 SGHRS, CDR2 YFSETQ. This CDR3 contains 16 residues.

The chain is built from TRBV18 and TRBJ2-6, with a possible D match to TRBD1 (6 bases). The germline V and J ends were trimmed by 4 bases and 0 bases, with 13 bases remaining between them. The germline CDR1 and CDR2 sequences are KGHSH and LQKENI. This CDR3 is 17 amino acids long. CDR3 in amino acids: CASSHKTGLSGANVLTF. The CDR3 bases are TGTGCCAGCTCACATAAGACAGGCCTCTCTGGGGCCAACGTCCTGACTTTC. Filled out from reference TRBV18 and TRBJ2-6, the complete variable domain reads NAGVMQNPRHLVRRRGQEARLRCSPMKGHSHVYWYRQLPEEGLKFMVYLQKENIIDESGMPKERFSAEFPKEGPSILRIQQVVRGDSAAYFCASSHKTGLSGANVLTFGAGSRLTVL.

The genes are TRBV6-1 and TRBJ1-2; no firm D call. Trimming took 1 base from V and 2 from J, leaving 8 bases between them. Germline-derived CDR1 and CDR2 are MNHNS and SASEGT. The CDR3 has 14 amino acids. The chain's CDR3 is CASSEEVGNYGYTF. In DNA, the CDR3 is TGTGCCAGCAGTGAAGAGGTGGGAAACTATGGCTACACCTTC.

This clone was seen once. V usage is TRBV27 and J usage is TRBJ1-3; no definite D call. This CDR3 contains 14 residues. Germline assignment: CDR1 MNHEY and CDR2 SMNVEV (reference sequence). The V end was cut by 6 bases, the J end by 4 bases, with 13 bases between. CDR3 nucleotides: TGTGCCAGCAGAACTATACCGACCGGAAACACCATATATTTT. It specifies CASRTIPTGNTIYF.

The chain links TRBV5-1 to TRBJ2-3, with TRBD1 identical over 7 bases. This CDR3 spans 15 amino acids. The ends lost 3 bases at V and 0 bases at J; junction bases unmatched: 4. Germline V lookup: CDR1 SGHRS, CDR2 YFSETQ. The CDR3 reads CASSSLQGSTDTQYF. For the CDR3, the DNA is TGCGCCAGCAGCTCGTTACAGGGGAGCACAGATACGCAGTATTTT.

This clone has a single count. J is TRBJ2-3 and V is TRBV5-6, with 7 nucleotides matching TRBD1. V was pared by 0 bases and J by 1 base, with 2 bases of the junction left unmatched. Germline V lookup: CDR1 SGHDT, CDR2 YYEEEE. The CDR3 is made up of 15 amino acids. CDR3 sequence: CASSLVGQGTDTQYF. The CDR3 region has the DNA TGTGCCAGCAGCTTGGTTGGACAGGGCACAGATACGCAGTATTTT.

This clone was counted between two and nine times. The gene calls are TRBV23-1 and TRBJ2-4; D not resolved. TRBV23-1 is an ORF for which the function is uncertain. The V gene lost 0 bases and the J gene lost 0 bases, with 21 bases spanning the gap. The length of the CDR3 is 20 residues. This CDR3 reads CASSQSGPGFTPLAKNIQYF. In DNA, the CDR3 is TGCGCCAGCAGTCAATCAGGGCCGGGCTTTACTCCCCTAGCCAAAAACATTCAGTACTTC.

This sequence joins TRBV28 and TRBJ1-6; 10 bases agree with TRBD1. Looked up from germline, CDR1 is MDHEN and CDR2 is SYDVKM. The CDR3 runs 17 residues. After removal of 3 bases from V and 10 bases from J, the junction contained 12 bases not matched to a gene. CDR3 DNA sequence: TGTGCCAGCAGTTTTGTTGGGGGACAGGGGAATAGATCACCCCTCCACTTT. Translating gives CASSFVGGQGNRSPLHF.

The chain has TRBV5-1 and TRBJ1-1; TRBD1 matches at 9 bases. The CDR3 length is 14 residues. J was trimmed by 4 bases and V by 4 bases; bases with no gene match: 5. Per the germline V gene, CDR1 is SGHRS and CDR2 is YFSETQ. In DNA, the CDR3 is TGCGCCAGCAGCGCAGGACAGGGGTTCACTGAAGCTTTCTTT. As protein: CASSAGQGFTEAFF.

The V gene is TRBV5-4, the J gene TRBJ1-4; 8 positions match TRBD1. The junction had 9 bases not matched to a gene; V was cut back by 4 bases and J by 7 bases. Germline CDR1 and CDR2: SGHNT and YYREEE (reference sequence). The CDR3 totals 15 residues. CDR3 amino acids: CASSLQDRVGEKLFF. DNA for the CDR3: TGTGCCAGCAGCCTCCAGGACAGGGTGGGTGAAAAACTGTTTTTT.

Regarding this clone: This sample includes further DNA sequences coding for the same CDR3. This chain links TRBV9 with TRBJ1-2; D is perhaps TRBD1 (6 bases). The germline V and J ends were trimmed by 4 bases and 2 bases, with 15 bases remaining between them. This CDR3 is built from 15 residues. Germline V gene data show CDR1 as SGDLS and CDR2 as YYNGEE. CDR3 coding DNA: TGTGCCAGCAGCCCAGGCAGGGGACCGAACTATGGCTACACCTTC. Its protein is CASSPGRGPNYGYTF.

Concerning this clone: Other DNA sequences in this specimen translate into the identical CDR3. V and J are TRBV30 and TRBJ2-5; 9 bases fit TRBD2. V lost 5 bases, J lost 8 bases, and 9 bases stayed unmatched. The germline V gene has CDR1 GTSNPN and CDR2 SVGIG (reference sequence). This CDR3 is built from 13 residues. The CDR3 region is CAWRGAGGVTQYF. The CDR3 DNA is TGTGCCTGGCGGGGGGCGGGGGGGGTAACCCAGTACTTC. Based on the CDR3 plus reference TRBV30 and TRBJ2-5, the full variable domain is SQTIHQWPATLVQPVGSPLSLECTVEGTSNPNLYWYRQAAGRGLQLLFYSVGIGQISSEVPQNLSASRPQDRQFILSSKKLLLSDSGFYLCAWRGAGGVTQYFGPGTRLLVL.

CDR3: CASSLLQSTDTQYF. CDR3 in DNA: TGTGCCAGCAGCTTACTGCAGAGCACAGATACGCAGTATTTT. The chain joins TRBV7-9 to TRBJ2-3; D is unclear. V lost 2 bases and J lost 0, with 6 bases in between. The CDR3 totals 14 residues. Per germline, CDR1 SEHNR and CDR2 FQNEAQ (reference sequence).

The J gene is TRBJ1-3, the V gene TRBV5-4, with D possibly matching TRBD1 (6 bases). Between the trimmed V and J ends, which lost 4 bases and 0 bases, there was a span of 17 bases. Germline V CDR1 and CDR2: SGHNT, YYREEE (reference sequence). This CDR3 has 17 residues. The CDR3 loop reads CASSEGGTLLSGNTIYF. The DNA for the CDR3 is TGTGCCAGCAGCGAAGGGGGAACCCTTCTCTCTGGAAACACCATATATTTT.

The chain combines TRBV27 with TRBJ2-5, with 9 bases aligning to TRBD1. This CDR3 has 17 residues. J lost 4 bases, V lost 0 bases, and 9 bases had no gene match. Germline V lookup: CDR1 MNHEY, CDR2 SMNVEV (reference sequence). The CDR3: CASSLSLSSTGGETQYF. The DNA for the CDR3 is TGTGCCAGCAGTTTATCCCTTAGTTCGACAGGGGGAGAGACCCAGTACTTC.

The V call is TRBV9, the J call TRBJ2-3; D is undetermined. V gave up 0 bases and J gave up 2 bases, with 4 bases separating them. The CDR3 extends over 13 amino acids. Germline V gives CDR1 SGDLS, CDR2 YYNGEE. The CDR3 is CASSVVTTDTQYF. The DNA for the CDR3 is TGTGCCAGCAGCGTAGTGACCACAGATACGCAGTATTTT.

The chain employs TRBV11-2 and TRBJ1-2, with D uncertain. The V and J ends lost 0 bases and 6 bases respectively, with 5 bases between them. The germline CDR1 and CDR2 sequences are SGHAT and FQNNGV. This CDR3 is built from 12 residues. The CDR3 here is CASSLEGHGYTF. The DNA of the CDR3 is TGTGCCAGCAGCTTAGAGGGCCATGGCTACACCTTC. The whole variable domain, remainder taken from reference TRBV11-2 and TRBJ1-2, is EAGVAQSPRYKIIEKRQSVAFWCNPISGHATLYWYQQILGQGPKLLIQFQNNGVVDDSQLPKDRFSAERLKGVDSTLKIQPAKLEDSAVYLCASSLEGHGYTFGSGTRLTVV.

The gene calls are TRBV15 and TRBJ1-3; D is ambiguous. Trimming removed 0 bases from V and 0 bases from J, with 9 bases in between. The CDR3 sequence is 16 residues long. Per germline, CDR1 LNHNV and CDR2 YYDKDF (reference sequence). Here the CDR3 reads CATSRDIASSGNTIYF. The CDR3 region has the DNA TGTGCCACCAGCAGAGACATAGCCAGCTCTGGAAACACCATATATTTT.